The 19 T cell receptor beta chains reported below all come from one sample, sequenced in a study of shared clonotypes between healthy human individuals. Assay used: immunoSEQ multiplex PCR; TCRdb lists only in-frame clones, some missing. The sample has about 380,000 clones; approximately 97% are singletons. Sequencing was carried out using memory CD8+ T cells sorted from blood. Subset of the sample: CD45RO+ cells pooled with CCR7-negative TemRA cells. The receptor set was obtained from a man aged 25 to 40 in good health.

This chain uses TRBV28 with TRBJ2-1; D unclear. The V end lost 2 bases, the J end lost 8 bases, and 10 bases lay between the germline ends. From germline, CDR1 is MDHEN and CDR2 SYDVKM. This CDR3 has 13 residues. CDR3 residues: CASSLIDADEQFF. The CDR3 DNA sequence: TGTGCCAGCAGTTTAATAGACGCCGATGAGCAGTTCTTC.

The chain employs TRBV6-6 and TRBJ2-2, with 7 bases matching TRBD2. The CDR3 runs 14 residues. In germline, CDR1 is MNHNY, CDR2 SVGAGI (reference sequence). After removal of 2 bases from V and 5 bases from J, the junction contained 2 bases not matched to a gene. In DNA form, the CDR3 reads TGTGCCAGCAGTTACGCGGGAGCTACCGGGGAGCTGTTTTTT. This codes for CASSYAGATGELFF.

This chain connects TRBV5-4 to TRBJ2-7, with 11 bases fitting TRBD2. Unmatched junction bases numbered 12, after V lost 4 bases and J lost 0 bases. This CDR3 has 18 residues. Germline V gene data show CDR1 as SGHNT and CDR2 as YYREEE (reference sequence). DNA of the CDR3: TGTGCCAGCAGCCCAGTTAAGGGGACTAGCGGCAACTCCTACGAGCAGTACTTC. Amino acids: CASSPVKGTSGNSYEQYF.

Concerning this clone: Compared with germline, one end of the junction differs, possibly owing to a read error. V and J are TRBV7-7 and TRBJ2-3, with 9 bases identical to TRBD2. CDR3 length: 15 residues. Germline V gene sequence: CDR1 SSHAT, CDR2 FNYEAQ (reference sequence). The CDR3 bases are TGTGCTAGCAGCCCTGGTGCGGGGGGGTCGGATACGCAGTATTTT. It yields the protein CASSPGAGGSDTQYF.

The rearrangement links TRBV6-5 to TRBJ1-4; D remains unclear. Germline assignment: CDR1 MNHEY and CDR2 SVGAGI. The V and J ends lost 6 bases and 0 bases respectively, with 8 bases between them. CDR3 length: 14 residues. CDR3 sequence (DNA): TGTGCCAGCAGATCTGTCTCAACTAATGAAAAACTGTTTTTT. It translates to CASRSVSTNEKLFF.

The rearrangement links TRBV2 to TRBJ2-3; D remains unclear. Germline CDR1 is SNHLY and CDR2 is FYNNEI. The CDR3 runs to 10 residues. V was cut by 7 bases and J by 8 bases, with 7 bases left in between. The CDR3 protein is CASKRVTQYF. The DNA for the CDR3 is TGTGCCAGCAAAAGGGTTACGCAGTATTTT.

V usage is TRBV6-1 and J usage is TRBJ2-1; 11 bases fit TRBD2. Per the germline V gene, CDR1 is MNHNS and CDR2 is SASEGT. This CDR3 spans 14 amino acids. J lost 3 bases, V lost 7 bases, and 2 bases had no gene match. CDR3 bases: TGTGCCAGCAAAACTAGCGGGAGCTACAATGAGCAGTTCTTC. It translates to CASKTSGSYNEQFF.

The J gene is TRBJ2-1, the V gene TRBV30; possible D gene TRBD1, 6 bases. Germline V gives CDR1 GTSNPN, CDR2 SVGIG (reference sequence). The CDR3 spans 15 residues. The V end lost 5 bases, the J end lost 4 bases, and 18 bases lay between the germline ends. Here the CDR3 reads CAWGRGYDPYNEQFF. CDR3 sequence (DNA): TGTGCCTGGGGCAGGGGTTATGACCCATACAATGAGCAGTTCTTC.

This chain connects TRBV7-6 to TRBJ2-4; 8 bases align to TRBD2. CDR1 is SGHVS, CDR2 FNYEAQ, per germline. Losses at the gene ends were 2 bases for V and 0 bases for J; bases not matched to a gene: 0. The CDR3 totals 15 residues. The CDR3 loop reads CASSLTSGAKNIQYF. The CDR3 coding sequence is TGTGCCAGCAGCTTAACTAGCGGAGCCAAAAACATTCAGTACTTC.

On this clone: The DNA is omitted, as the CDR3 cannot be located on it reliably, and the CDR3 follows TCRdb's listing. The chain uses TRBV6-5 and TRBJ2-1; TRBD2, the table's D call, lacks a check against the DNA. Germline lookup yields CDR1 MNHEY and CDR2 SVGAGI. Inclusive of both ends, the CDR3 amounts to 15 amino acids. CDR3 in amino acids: CASSYFGPARDEQFF.

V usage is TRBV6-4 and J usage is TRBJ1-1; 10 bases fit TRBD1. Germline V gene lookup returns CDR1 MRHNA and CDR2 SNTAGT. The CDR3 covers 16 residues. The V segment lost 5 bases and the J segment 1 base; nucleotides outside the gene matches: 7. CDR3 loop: CASSLLTGGPNTEAFF. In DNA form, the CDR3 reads TGTGCCAGCAGTCTCCTGACAGGGGGCCCGAACACTGAAGCTTTCTTT.

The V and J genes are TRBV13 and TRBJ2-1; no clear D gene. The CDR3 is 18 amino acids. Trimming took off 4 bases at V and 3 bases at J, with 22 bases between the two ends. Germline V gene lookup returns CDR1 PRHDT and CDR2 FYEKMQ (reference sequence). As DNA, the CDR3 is TGTGCCAGCAGCTCTCCTCCCAACCAATCCCCATACTACAATGAGCAGTTCTTC. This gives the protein CASSSPPNQSPYYNEQFF.

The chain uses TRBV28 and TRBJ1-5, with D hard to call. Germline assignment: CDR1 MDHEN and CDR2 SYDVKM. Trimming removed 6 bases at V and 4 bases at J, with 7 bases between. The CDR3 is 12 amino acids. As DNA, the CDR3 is TGTGCCAGCAGGGGTTTAAATCAGCCCCAGCATTTT. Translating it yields CASRGLNQPQHF.

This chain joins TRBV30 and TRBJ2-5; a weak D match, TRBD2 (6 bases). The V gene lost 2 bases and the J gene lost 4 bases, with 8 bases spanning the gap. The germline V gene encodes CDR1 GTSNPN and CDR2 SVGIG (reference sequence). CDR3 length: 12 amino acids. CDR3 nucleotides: TGTGCCTGGAGTTTCGGGAGAGAGACCCAGTACTTC. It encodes CAWSFGRETQYF.

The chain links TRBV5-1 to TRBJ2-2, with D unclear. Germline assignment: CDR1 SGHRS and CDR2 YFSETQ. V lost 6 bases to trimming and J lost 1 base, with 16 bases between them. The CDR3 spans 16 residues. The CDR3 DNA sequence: TGCGCCAGCACCATTGCGCAAGGCCTGAACACCGGGGAGCTGTTTTTT. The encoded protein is CASTIAQGLNTGELFF.

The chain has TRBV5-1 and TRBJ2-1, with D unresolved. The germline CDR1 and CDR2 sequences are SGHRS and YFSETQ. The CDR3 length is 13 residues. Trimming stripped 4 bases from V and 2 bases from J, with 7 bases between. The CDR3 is CASSPLTYNEQFF. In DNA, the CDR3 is TGCGCCAGCAGCCCTTTAACCTACAATGAGCAGTTCTTC.

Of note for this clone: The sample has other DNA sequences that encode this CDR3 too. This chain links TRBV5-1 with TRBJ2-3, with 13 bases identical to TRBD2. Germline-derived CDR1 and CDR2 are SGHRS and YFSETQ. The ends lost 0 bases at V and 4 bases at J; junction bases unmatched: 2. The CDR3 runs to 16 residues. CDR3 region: CASSLGGLAGADTQYF. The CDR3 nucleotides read TGCGCCAGCAGCTTGGGTGGACTAGCGGGAGCAGATACGCAGTATTTT.

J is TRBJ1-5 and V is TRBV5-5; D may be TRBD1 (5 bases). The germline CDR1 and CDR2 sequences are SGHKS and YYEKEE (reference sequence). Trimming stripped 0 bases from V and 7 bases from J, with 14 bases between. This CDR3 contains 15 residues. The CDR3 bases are TGTGCCAGCAGCTTGGAGTATGGGGCGTGGCAGCCCCAGCATTTT. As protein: CASSLEYGAWQPQHF.

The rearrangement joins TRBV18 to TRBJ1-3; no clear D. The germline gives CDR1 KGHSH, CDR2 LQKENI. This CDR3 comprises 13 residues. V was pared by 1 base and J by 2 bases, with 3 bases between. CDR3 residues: CASSPQTGNTIYF. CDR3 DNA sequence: TGTGCCAGCTCACCACAAACTGGAAACACCATATATTTT. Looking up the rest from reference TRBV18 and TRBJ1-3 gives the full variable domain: NAGVMQNPRHLVRRRGQEARLRCSPMKGHSHVYWYRQLPEEGLKFMVYLQKENIIDESGMPKERFSAEFPKEGPSILRIQQVVRGDSAAYFCASSPQTGNTIYFGEGSWLTVV.